The rows below give T cell receptor beta chains drawn from one sample of a study of cytomegalovirus exposure and HLA in healthy donors. Clones were read by immunoSEQ multiplex PCR, and TCRdb kept only the in-frame ones, dropping some. The data show around 120,000 clones, 65% to 90% seen once. Sequenced material: PBMCs. The receptors derive from a man in his forties or fifties in good health and CMV-seronegative. Each CDR3 is given with its conserved first and last residue. The order of the fields is CDR3 DNA, CDR3 protein, clone size, CDR3 length, J gene, V gene, D gene. The D gene is left open where the match is weak. Clone size is not always given. Where it is, it says once, few, many or a class for expanded clones.

cdr3_nt: TGCAGCGTTGACTCTCTTGCACTAGCGGCTTACCAAGAGACCCAGTACTTC
cdr3_aa: CSVDSLALAAYQETQYF
clone_size: -
cdr3_length: 17
j_call: TRBJ2-5
v_call: TRBV29-1
d_call: TRBD2

cdr3_nt: TGTGCCAGCAGTGAAGCGCTCGAGGGAGAGACCCAGTACTTC
cdr3_aa: CASSEALEGETQYF
clone_size: once
cdr3_length: 14
j_call: TRBJ2-5
v_call: TRBV2
d_call: -

cdr3_nt: TGTGCCAGTAGTATGACAGGGCGGCGTCAGCCCCAGCATTTT
cdr3_aa: CASSMTGRRQPQHF
clone_size: -
cdr3_length: 14
j_call: TRBJ1-5
v_call: TRBV19
d_call: TRBD1

cdr3_nt: TGTGCCAGTAGTATAGGGACTAGCGGGGGGGCGAGGAATGAGCAGTTCTTC
cdr3_aa: CASSIGTSGGARNEQFF
clone_size: once
cdr3_length: 17
j_call: TRBJ2-1
v_call: TRBV19
d_call: TRBD2

cdr3_nt: TGTGCCAGCAGTGAAGCGATCGGGGTAGGGGAGCAGTTCTTC
cdr3_aa: CASSEAIGVGEQFF
clone_size: -
cdr3_length: 14
j_call: TRBJ2-1
v_call: TRBV2
d_call: -

cdr3_nt: TGTGCCAGCAGCCAAACAGGGTACACTGAAGCTTTCTTT
cdr3_aa: CASSQTGYTEAFF
clone_size: -
cdr3_length: 13
j_call: TRBJ1-1
v_call: TRBV5-5
d_call: -

cdr3_nt: TGTGCCAGTAGCGCCATCACAGGGTCTCAGGGAAGTAAAGCTTTCTTT
cdr3_aa: CASSAITGSQGSKAFF
clone_size: few
cdr3_length: 16
j_call: TRBJ1-1
v_call: TRBV19
d_call: -

cdr3_nt: TGTGCCGCAACCCCAGAGAGAGGGAACACCGGGGAGCTGTTTTTT
cdr3_aa: CAATPERGNTGELFF
clone_size: -
cdr3_length: 15
j_call: TRBJ2-2
v_call: TRBV7-9
d_call: -

cdr3_nt: TGTGCCAGCAGTTGGGACAGGACGAACACTGAAGCTTTCTTT
cdr3_aa: CASSWDRTNTEAFF
clone_size: few
cdr3_length: 14
j_call: TRBJ1-1
v_call: TRBV27
d_call: TRBD1

cdr3_nt: TGTGCCATCAGGAGCGCGGGGACCGACAATCCAAGCCTTAACTATGGCTACACCTTC
cdr3_aa: CAIRSAGTDNPSLNYGYTF
clone_size: once
cdr3_length: 19
j_call: TRBJ1-2
v_call: TRBV10-3
d_call: -

cdr3_nt: TGTGCCAGCAGCCGTCGGGTAGCGGGGGGGCCCTTAGACGAGCAGTACTTC
cdr3_aa: CASSRRVAGGPLDEQYF
clone_size: -
cdr3_length: 17
j_call: TRBJ2-7
v_call: TRBV2
d_call: TRBD2

cdr3_nt: TGTGCCAGCAGCGCCCGGACGGGGGGGCAGGGGACCCAGTACTTC
cdr3_aa: CASSARTGGQGTQYF
clone_size: -
cdr3_length: 15
j_call: TRBJ2-5
v_call: TRBV9
d_call: TRBD2

cdr3_nt: TGTGCCAGTTCCGGGACAGACCGCTCCGAGCAGTACTTC
cdr3_aa: CASSGTDRSEQYF
clone_size: few
cdr3_length: 13
j_call: TRBJ2-7
v_call: TRBV6-5
d_call: TRBD1

cdr3_nt: TGTGCCAGTAGTCTAGGCGGGGGTATAGATACGCAGTATTTT
cdr3_aa: CASSLGGGIDTQYF
clone_size: once
cdr3_length: 14
j_call: TRBJ2-3
v_call: TRBV19
d_call: TRBD2

cdr3_nt: TGTGCCAGCAGCTCCGGGACTAGCGGCCAAGAGACCCAGTACTTC
cdr3_aa: CASSSGTSGQETQYF
clone_size: few
cdr3_length: 15
j_call: TRBJ2-5
v_call: TRBV5-4
d_call: TRBD2

cdr3_nt: TGTGCCATCAGTGAAGGACAGGGTAATGAAAAACTGTTTTTT
cdr3_aa: CAISEGQGNEKLFF
clone_size: -
cdr3_length: 14
j_call: TRBJ1-4
v_call: TRBV10-3
d_call: TRBD1

cdr3_nt: TGTGCCAGCAGCTTAGTAGGTGGCGGGTACACTGAAGCTTTCTTT
cdr3_aa: CASSLVGGGYTEAFF
clone_size: -
cdr3_length: 15
j_call: TRBJ1-1
v_call: TRBV11-2
d_call: -

cdr3_nt: TGTGCCAGCAGTGCCCCGGACAGACCAACTAATGAAAAACTGTTTTTT
cdr3_aa: CASSAPDRPTNEKLFF
clone_size: -
cdr3_length: 16
j_call: TRBJ1-4
v_call: TRBV6-4
d_call: -

cdr3_nt: TGTGCCAGTAGCTCACGAGACTCGAACACTGAAGCTTTCTTT
cdr3_aa: CASSSRDSNTEAFF
clone_size: -
cdr3_length: 14
j_call: TRBJ1-1
v_call: TRBV19
d_call: -

cdr3_nt: TGTGCCAGTAGTGGGGGGGGGATTTGGGACACTGAAGCTTTCTTT
cdr3_aa: CASSGGGIWDTEAFF
clone_size: -
cdr3_length: 15
j_call: TRBJ1-1
v_call: TRBV19
d_call: -

cdr3_nt: TGTGCCAGCAGTGGGAGGGTGGAGGGTAAGTATGGCTACACCTTC
cdr3_aa: CASSGRVEGKYGYTF
clone_size: -
cdr3_length: 15
j_call: TRBJ1-2
v_call: TRBV6-1
d_call: -

cdr3_nt: TGTGCCTGGAGGAGGACAGGGGTAACTGAAGCTTTCTTT
cdr3_aa: CAWRRTGVTEAFF
clone_size: -
cdr3_length: 13
j_call: TRBJ1-1
v_call: TRBV30
d_call: TRBD1

cdr3_nt: TGTGCCAGCAGTTACTCGACAGGATCCTCTGGAAACACCATATATTTT
cdr3_aa: CASSYSTGSSGNTIYF
clone_size: -
cdr3_length: 16
j_call: TRBJ1-3
v_call: TRBV6-5
d_call: -

cdr3_nt: TGTGCCAGCAGGCCAGGGTGGGGAAATGAAAAACTGTTTTTT
cdr3_aa: CASRPGWGNEKLFF
clone_size: -
cdr3_length: 14
j_call: TRBJ1-4
v_call: TRBV7-2
d_call: -

cdr3_nt: TGTGCCAGCAGCTCCGGGGGTCGGGGTGGCTACACCTTC
cdr3_aa: CASSSGGRGGYTF
clone_size: -
cdr3_length: 13
j_call: TRBJ1-2
v_call: TRBV7-3
d_call: -

cdr3_nt: TGCAGCACTCCAGATACGCAGTATTTT
cdr3_aa: CSTPDTQYF
clone_size: few
cdr3_length: 9
j_call: TRBJ2-3
v_call: TRBV29-1
d_call: -

cdr3_nt: TGTGCCAGCAGCTCCCCCGGGTGGACAGGGGGTACAGATACGCAGTATTTT
cdr3_aa: CASSSPGWTGGTDTQYF
clone_size: few
cdr3_length: 17
j_call: TRBJ2-3
v_call: TRBV11-2
d_call: TRBD1

cdr3_nt: TGTGCCAGCAGCCCTCGCCCTTACGAGCAGTACTTC
cdr3_aa: CASSPRPYEQYF
clone_size: -
cdr3_length: 12
j_call: TRBJ2-7
v_call: TRBV21-1
d_call: -

cdr3_nt: TGTGCCAGCTCACCACCGGGGGCCGGTGGCACAGATACGCAGTATTTT
cdr3_aa: CASSPPGAGGTDTQYF
clone_size: -
cdr3_length: 16
j_call: TRBJ2-3
v_call: TRBV18
d_call: -

cdr3_nt: TGTGCCAGACCAGACAGCATTAATGAAAAACTGTTTTTT
cdr3_aa: CARPDSINEKLFF
clone_size: -
cdr3_length: 13
j_call: TRBJ1-4
v_call: TRBV9
d_call: -

cdr3_nt: TGTGCCAGCAGCGCGGGGCGGCGGAACATTCAGTACTTC
cdr3_aa: CASSAGRRNIQYF
clone_size: few
cdr3_length: 13
j_call: TRBJ2-4
v_call: TRBV7-2
d_call: -

cdr3_nt: TGCGCCAGCAGCGTGACTAGCGGGGCGGAGACCCAGTACTTC
cdr3_aa: CASSVTSGAETQYF
clone_size: -
cdr3_length: 14
j_call: TRBJ2-5
v_call: TRBV5-1
d_call: TRBD2

cdr3_nt: TGTGCCAGCAGCCGAGTGGCAGGGTTTGGCACAGATACGCAGTATTTT
cdr3_aa: CASSRVAGFGTDTQYF
clone_size: -
cdr3_length: 16
j_call: TRBJ2-3
v_call: TRBV7-3
d_call: -

cdr3_nt: TGTGCCAGCAGCTTGGAGGCCACCGGTCGGAGCGAGCAGTACTTC
cdr3_aa: CASSLEATGRSEQYF
clone_size: once
cdr3_length: 15
j_call: TRBJ2-7
v_call: TRBV5-6
d_call: -

cdr3_nt: TGTGCCAGCAGCGTTTTCCCGGAGTTGGAAGCTTTCTTT
cdr3_aa: CASSVFPELEAFF
clone_size: -
cdr3_length: 13
j_call: TRBJ1-1
v_call: TRBV9
d_call: -

cdr3_nt: TGTGCCAGCAGATCGGGAGTATATAGCAATCAGCCCCAGCATTTT
cdr3_aa: CASRSGVYSNQPQHF
clone_size: few
cdr3_length: 15
j_call: TRBJ1-5
v_call: TRBV6-1
d_call: -

cdr3_nt: TGTGCCAGCAGCCAAGTTAAGGGGCTGGATTCACCCCTCCACTTT
cdr3_aa: CASSQVKGLDSPLHF
clone_size: -
cdr3_length: 15
j_call: TRBJ1-6
v_call: TRBV14
d_call: -

cdr3_nt: TGTGCCAGCAGCCCGACAGGGCAGGGAAAGAACGAGCAGTACTTC
cdr3_aa: CASSPTGQGKNEQYF
clone_size: -
cdr3_length: 15
j_call: TRBJ2-7
v_call: TRBV7-9
d_call: TRBD1

cdr3_nt: TGTGCCAGCAGCTTAAGCGGCCTCTACAATGAGCAGTTCTTC
cdr3_aa: CASSLSGLYNEQFF
clone_size: once
cdr3_length: 14
j_call: TRBJ2-1
v_call: TRBV5-4
d_call: -

cdr3_nt: TGTGCCAGTACCCCTAGCGGGTCCTCCTACAATGAGCAGTTCTTC
cdr3_aa: CASTPSGSSYNEQFF
clone_size: once
cdr3_length: 15
j_call: TRBJ2-1
v_call: TRBV19
d_call: TRBD2

cdr3_nt: TGTGCCAGTAGTTCCAGGGGGCTCCCTGAAGCTTTCTTT
cdr3_aa: CASSSRGLPEAFF
clone_size: -
cdr3_length: 13
j_call: TRBJ1-1
v_call: TRBV19
d_call: TRBD1

cdr3_nt: TGTGCCACTTCGCGCGGGGATCGACTTGAGCAGTTCTTC
cdr3_aa: CATSRGDRLEQFF
clone_size: few
cdr3_length: 13
j_call: TRBJ2-1
v_call: TRBV6-5
d_call: -

cdr3_nt: TGTGCCAGCAGCTTGGAGACGGGGGGTTGGAATGAGCAGTTCTTC
cdr3_aa: CASSLETGGWNEQFF
clone_size: -
cdr3_length: 15
j_call: TRBJ2-1
v_call: TRBV5-4
d_call: TRBD2

cdr3_nt: TGTGCCAGCAGCGTACGTCCTAGCGGGGGGAAAGAGACCCAGTACTTC
cdr3_aa: CASSVRPSGGKETQYF
clone_size: -
cdr3_length: 16
j_call: TRBJ2-5
v_call: TRBV9
d_call: TRBD2

cdr3_nt: TGTGCCAGCAGCATGGGACTTTACAATGAGCAGTTCTTC
cdr3_aa: CASSMGLYNEQFF
clone_size: -
cdr3_length: 13
j_call: TRBJ2-1
v_call: TRBV6-6
d_call: -

cdr3_nt: TGTGCCAGCAGCTTGGGACAGGGGAACACCGGGGAGCTGTTTTTT
cdr3_aa: CASSLGQGNTGELFF
clone_size: -
cdr3_length: 15
j_call: TRBJ2-2
v_call: TRBV7-9
d_call: TRBD1

cdr3_nt: TGTGCCTTCTCCGGGACAGGGGGTGGCAATGAGCAGTTCTTC
cdr3_aa: CAFSGTGGGNEQFF
clone_size: -
cdr3_length: 14
j_call: TRBJ2-1
v_call: TRBV7-9
d_call: TRBD1

cdr3_nt: TGCGCCAGCAGTATCTCGACAGGGGGTTCCACAGATACGCAGTATTTT
cdr3_aa: CASSISTGGSTDTQYF
clone_size: -
cdr3_length: 16
j_call: TRBJ2-3
v_call: TRBV10-1
d_call: TRBD1

cdr3_nt: TGTGCCAGCAGCCCTGAACTCCGGGACAGGGTATATGGCTACACCTTC
cdr3_aa: CASSPELRDRVYGYTF
clone_size: -
cdr3_length: 16
j_call: TRBJ1-2
v_call: TRBV11-1
d_call: TRBD1

cdr3_nt: TGCGCCAGCAGCCCCGGGACAGCTTACACGGGCACTGAAGCTTTCTTT
cdr3_aa: CASSPGTAYTGTEAFF
clone_size: -
cdr3_length: 16
j_call: TRBJ1-1
v_call: TRBV5-1
d_call: TRBD1

cdr3_nt: TGTGCCAGCAGCCCCTTCCGGACAGGGCCTCAGTACTTC
cdr3_aa: CASSPFRTGPQYF
clone_size: -
cdr3_length: 13
j_call: TRBJ2-4
v_call: TRBV11-3
d_call: TRBD1

cdr3_nt: TGTGCCAGCAGTTCAGGGCTAAACACTGAAGCTTTCTTT
cdr3_aa: CASSSGLNTEAFF
clone_size: few
cdr3_length: 13
j_call: TRBJ1-1
v_call: TRBV6-6
d_call: -

cdr3_nt: TGTGCCAGCAGCATCCCCGGGACTAGCGGTCAAGAGACCCAGTACTTC
cdr3_aa: CASSIPGTSGQETQYF
clone_size: -
cdr3_length: 16
j_call: TRBJ2-5
v_call: TRBV5-4
d_call: TRBD2

cdr3_nt: TGCGCCAGCAGCCAAGAGGACCGGGGGCCCCAGCATTTT
cdr3_aa: CASSQEDRGPQHF
clone_size: -
cdr3_length: 13
j_call: TRBJ1-5
v_call: TRBV4-1
d_call: -

cdr3_nt: TGTGCCAGTAATCGGGAGGTCAGCAGGGGCTATGGCTACACCTTC
cdr3_aa: CASNREVSRGYGYTF
clone_size: -
cdr3_length: 15
j_call: TRBJ1-2
v_call: TRBV19
d_call: -